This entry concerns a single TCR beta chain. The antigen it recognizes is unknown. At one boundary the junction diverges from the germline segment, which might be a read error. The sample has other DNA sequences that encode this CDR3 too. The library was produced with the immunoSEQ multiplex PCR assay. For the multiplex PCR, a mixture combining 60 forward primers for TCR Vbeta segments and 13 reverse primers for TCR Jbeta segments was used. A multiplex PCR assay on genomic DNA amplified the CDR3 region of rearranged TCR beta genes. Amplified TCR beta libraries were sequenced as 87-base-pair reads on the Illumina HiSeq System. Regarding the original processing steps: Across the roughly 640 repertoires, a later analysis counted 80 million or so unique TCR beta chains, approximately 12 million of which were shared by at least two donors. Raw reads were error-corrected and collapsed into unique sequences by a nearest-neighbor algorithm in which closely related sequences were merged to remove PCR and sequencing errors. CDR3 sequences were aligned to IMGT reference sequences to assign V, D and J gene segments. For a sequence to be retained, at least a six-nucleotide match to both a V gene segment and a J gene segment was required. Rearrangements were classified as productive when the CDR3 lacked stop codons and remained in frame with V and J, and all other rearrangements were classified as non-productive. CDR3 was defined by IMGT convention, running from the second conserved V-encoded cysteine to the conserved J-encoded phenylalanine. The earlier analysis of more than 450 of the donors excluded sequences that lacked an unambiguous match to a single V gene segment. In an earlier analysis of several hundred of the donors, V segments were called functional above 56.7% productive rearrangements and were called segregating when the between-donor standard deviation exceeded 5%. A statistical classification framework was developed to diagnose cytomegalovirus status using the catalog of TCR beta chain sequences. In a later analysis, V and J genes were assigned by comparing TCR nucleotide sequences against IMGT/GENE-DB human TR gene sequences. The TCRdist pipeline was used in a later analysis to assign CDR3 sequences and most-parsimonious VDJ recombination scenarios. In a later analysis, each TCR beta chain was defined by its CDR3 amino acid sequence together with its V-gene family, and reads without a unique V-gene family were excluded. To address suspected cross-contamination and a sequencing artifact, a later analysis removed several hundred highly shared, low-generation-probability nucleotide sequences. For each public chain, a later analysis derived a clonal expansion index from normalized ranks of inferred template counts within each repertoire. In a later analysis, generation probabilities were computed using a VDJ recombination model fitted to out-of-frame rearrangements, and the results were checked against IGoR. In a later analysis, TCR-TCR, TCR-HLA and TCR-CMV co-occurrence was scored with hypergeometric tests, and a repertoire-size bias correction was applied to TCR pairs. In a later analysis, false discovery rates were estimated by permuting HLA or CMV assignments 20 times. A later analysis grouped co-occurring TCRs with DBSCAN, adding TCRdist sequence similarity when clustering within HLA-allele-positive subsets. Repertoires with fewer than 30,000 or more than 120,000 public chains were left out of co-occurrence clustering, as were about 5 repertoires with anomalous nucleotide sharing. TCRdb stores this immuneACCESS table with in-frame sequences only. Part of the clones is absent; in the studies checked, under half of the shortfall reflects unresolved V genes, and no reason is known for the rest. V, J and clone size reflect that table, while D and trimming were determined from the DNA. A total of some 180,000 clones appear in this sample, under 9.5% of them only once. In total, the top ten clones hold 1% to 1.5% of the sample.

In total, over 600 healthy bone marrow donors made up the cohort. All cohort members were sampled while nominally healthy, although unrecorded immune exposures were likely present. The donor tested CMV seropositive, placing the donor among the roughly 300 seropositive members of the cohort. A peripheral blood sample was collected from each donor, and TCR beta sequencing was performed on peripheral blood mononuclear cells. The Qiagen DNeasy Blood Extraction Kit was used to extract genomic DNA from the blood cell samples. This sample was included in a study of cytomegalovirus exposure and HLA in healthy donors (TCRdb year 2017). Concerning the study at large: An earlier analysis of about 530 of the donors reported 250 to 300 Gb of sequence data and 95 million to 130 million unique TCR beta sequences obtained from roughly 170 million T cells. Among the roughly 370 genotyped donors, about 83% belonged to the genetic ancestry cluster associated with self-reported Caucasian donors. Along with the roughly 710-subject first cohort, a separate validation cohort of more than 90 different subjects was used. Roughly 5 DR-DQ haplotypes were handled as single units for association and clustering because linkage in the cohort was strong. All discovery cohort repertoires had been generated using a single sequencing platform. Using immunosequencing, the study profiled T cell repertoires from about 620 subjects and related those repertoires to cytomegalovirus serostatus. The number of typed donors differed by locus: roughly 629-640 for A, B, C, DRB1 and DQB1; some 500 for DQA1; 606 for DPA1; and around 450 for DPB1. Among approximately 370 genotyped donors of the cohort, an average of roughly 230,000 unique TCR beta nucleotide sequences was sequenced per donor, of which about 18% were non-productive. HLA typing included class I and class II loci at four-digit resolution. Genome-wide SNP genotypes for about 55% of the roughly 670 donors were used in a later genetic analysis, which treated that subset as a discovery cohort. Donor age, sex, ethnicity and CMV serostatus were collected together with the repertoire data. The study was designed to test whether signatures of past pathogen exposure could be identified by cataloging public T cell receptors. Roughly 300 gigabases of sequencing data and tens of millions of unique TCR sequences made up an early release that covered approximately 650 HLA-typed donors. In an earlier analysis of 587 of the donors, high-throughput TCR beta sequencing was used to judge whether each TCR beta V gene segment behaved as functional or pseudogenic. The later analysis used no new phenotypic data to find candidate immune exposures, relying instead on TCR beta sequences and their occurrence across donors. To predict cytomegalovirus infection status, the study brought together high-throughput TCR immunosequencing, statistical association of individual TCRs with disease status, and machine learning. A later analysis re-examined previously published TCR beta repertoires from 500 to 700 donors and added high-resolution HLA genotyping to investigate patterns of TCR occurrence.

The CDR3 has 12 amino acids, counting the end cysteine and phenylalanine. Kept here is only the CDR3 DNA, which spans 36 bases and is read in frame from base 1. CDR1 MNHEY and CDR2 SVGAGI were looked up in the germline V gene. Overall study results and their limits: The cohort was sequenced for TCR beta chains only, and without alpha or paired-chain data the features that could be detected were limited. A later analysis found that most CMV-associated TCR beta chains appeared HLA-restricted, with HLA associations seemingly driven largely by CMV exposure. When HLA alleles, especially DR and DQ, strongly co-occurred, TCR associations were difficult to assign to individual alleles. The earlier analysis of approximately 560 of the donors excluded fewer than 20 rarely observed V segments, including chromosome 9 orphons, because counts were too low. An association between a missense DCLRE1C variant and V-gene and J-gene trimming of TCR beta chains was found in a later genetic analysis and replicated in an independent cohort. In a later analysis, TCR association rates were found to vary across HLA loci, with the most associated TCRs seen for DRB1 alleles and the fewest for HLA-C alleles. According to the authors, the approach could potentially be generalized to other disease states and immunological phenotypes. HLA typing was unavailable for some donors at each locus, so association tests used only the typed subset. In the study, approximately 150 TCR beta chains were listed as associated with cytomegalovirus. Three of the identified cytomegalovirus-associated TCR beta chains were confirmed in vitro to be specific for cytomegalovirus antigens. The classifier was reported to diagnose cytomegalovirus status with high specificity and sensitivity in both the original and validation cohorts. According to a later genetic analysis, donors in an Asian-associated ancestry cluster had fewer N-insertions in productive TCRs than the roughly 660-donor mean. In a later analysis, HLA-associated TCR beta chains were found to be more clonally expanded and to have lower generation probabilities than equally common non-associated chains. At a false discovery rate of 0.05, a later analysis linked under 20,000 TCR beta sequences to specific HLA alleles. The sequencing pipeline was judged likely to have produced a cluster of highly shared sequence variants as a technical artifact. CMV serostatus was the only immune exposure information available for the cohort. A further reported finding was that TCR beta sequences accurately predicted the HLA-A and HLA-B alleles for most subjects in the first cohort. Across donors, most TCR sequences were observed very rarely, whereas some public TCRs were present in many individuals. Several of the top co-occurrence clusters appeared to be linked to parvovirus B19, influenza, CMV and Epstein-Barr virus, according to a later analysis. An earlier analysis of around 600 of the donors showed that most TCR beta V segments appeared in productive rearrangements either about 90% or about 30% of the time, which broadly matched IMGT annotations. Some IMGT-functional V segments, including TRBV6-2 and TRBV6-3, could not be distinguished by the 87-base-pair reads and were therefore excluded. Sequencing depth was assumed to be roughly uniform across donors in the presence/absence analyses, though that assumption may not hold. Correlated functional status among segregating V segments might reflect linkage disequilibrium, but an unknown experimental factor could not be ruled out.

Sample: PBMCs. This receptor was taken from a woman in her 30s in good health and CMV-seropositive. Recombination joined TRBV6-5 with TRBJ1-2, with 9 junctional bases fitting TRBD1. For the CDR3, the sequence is CASTKGQGGYTF. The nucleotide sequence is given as TGTGCAAGCACCAAGGGACAGGGAGGCTACACCTTC.